This T cell receptor beta chain emerged from a study of blood T cell repertoires in COVID-19. The overall study: COVID-19 samples from acute and convalescent phases originated in the United States, Italy and Spain. From T cells, B-cell-depleted T cells, or PBMCs came the material, which was cDNA or gDNA.

Authors' processing steps: Amplified reference gene primers provided the basis for estimating nucleated cell counts. This table comes from immunoSEQ multiplex PCR, and its TCRdb copy is limited to in-frame clones, with some not included. V and J calls and clone size follow that table, whereas D and trimming were derived from the DNA. Of roughly 78,000 clones in the sample, approximately 89% were seen once. The length of the CDR3 is 15 residues. Trimming stripped 0 bases from V and 4 bases from J, with 12 bases between. Per the germline V gene, CDR1 is MNHEY and CDR2 is SVGEGT. The chain recombines TRBV6-2 or TRBV6-3 with TRBJ1-2, with D tentatively TRBD1 (6 bases). This clonotype was obtained from an older woman with acute or convalescent COVID-19. The sample taken for sequencing was peripheral blood. CDR3 sequence: CASSYSAGAIYGYTF. The CDR3 bases are TGTGCCAGCAGTTACTCTGCAGGGGCAATCTATGGCTACACCTTC.